One and the same sample provided the 11 T cell receptor beta chains below, sequenced in a study of OX40 agonist ivuxolimab in advanced cancers. Only in-frame clones appear in the TCRdb table, and some are missing; sequencing was by immunoSEQ multiplex PCR. The sample has just over 60,000 clones; more than 85% are singletons. This material consisted of CD4+ or CD8+ T cells sorted from blood, taken in a trial of the OX40 agonist ivuxolimab. The receptors were gathered from an adult with an advanced solid tumor such as melanoma, head and neck, liver or kidney cancer.

The chain uses TRBV11-3 and TRBJ2-5, with 8 bases identical to TRBD1. Germline trimming cut 4 bases from V and 4 bases from J; bases unmatched to any gene: 8. The germline CDR1 and CDR2 sequences are SGHNT and YENEEA. The CDR3 contains 15 residues. The CDR3 DNA follows: TGTGCCAGCAGCTGGCAGGGGGCGGTAGGAGAGACCCAGTACTTC. It translates to CASSWQGAVGETQYF.

The chain combines TRBV28 with TRBJ2-5; 7 bases fit TRBD2. V was clipped by 5 bases and J by 4 bases; unmatched bases: 10. This CDR3 comprises 15 residues. In germline, CDR1 is MDHEN, CDR2 SYDVKM. The DNA for the CDR3 is TGTGCCAGCAGTGCCCCTGCGGGCGGGGGAGAGACCCAGTACTTC. This translates into CASSAPAGGGETQYF.

This chain joins TRBV5-1 and TRBJ2-3; D is unresolved. CDR1 and CDR2 from the germline V gene are SGHRS and YFSETQ. This CDR3 is built from 15 residues. V was cut by 0 bases and J by 1 base, with 9 bases left in between. Here the CDR3 reads CASSLGVQGTDTQYF. The CDR3 DNA sequence: TGCGCCAGCAGCTTGGGGGTTCAGGGCACAGATACGCAGTATTTT.

This clone was observed a single time. This sequence joins TRBV12-5 and TRBJ2-2; no clear D. Trimming removed 6 bases at V and 4 bases at J, with 21 bases between. The germline V gene has CDR1 LGHNT and CDR2 FRNRAP. CDR3 size: 17 residues. The CDR3 spells CASGISPTTDFTGELFF. CDR3 sequence (DNA): TGTGCTAGTGGGATATCCCCAACGACCGACTTCACCGGGGAGCTGTTTTTT.

Concerning this clone: Other DNA sequences in the same sample also yield this CDR3. This chain connects TRBV6-5 to TRBJ1-1; no reliable D call. The V end lost 6 bases, the J end lost 1 base, and 3 bases lay between the germline ends. The CDR3 extends over 11 amino acids. In germline, CDR1 is MNHEY, CDR2 SVGAGI. DNA for the CDR3: TGTGCCAGCAGGAAGAACACTGAAGCTTTCTTT. Its protein product is CASRKNTEAFF.

The chain joins TRBV5-6 to TRBJ2-7; 7 nucleotides match TRBD1. V lost 4 bases and J lost 4; bases outside the gene matches: 14. Germline V lookup: CDR1 SGHDT, CDR2 YYEEEE. The CDR3 consists of 16 residues. Written as DNA, the CDR3 is TGTGCCAGCAGCACCCTACACCGGGGACAGCCATACGAGCAGTACTTC. As protein: CASSTLHRGQPYEQYF.

The rearrangement links TRBV14 to TRBJ2-1; no clear D gene. V was pared by 0 bases and J by 9 bases, with 3 bases between. CDR3 length: 11 amino acids. Per the germline V gene, CDR1 is SGHDN and CDR2 is FVKESK. The CDR3 region is CASSQEVEQFF. The CDR3 nucleotides are TGTGCCAGCAGCCAAGAGGTTGAGCAGTTCTTC.

V gene TRBV5-4 combines with J gene TRBJ1-5; D possibly corresponds to TRBD1 (6 bases). The CDR3 extends over 17 amino acids. The V gene's germline CDR1 is SGHNT and CDR2 YYREEE (reference sequence). Between the trimmed V and J ends, which lost 1 base and 1 base, there was a span of 15 bases. This CDR3 is CASSLWGPGSSNQPQHF. In DNA, the CDR3 is TGTGCCAGCAGCTTGTGGGGGCCGGGGTCCAGCAATCAGCCCCAGCATTTT.

This clone was observed a single time. The V call is TRBV30, the J call TRBJ1-2; possibly TRBD1 for D (6 bases). V lost 5 bases to trimming and J lost 8 bases, with 15 bases between them. The CDR3 totals 12 residues. Germline V gene sequence: CDR1 GTSNPN, CDR2 SVGIG (reference sequence). The CDR3 here is CAWPHRDEGYTF. The CDR3 coding sequence is TGTGCCTGGCCGCACAGGGATGAAGGCTACACCTTC.

The V gene is TRBV6-5, the J gene TRBJ1-2; unclear D gene. The germline V and J ends were trimmed by 0 bases and 4 bases, with 6 bases remaining between them. The V gene's germline CDR1 is MNHEY and CDR2 SVGAGI. The CDR3 consists of 13 residues. CDR3 sequence: CASSYSTGYGYTF. Here the CDR3 DNA reads TGTGCCAGCAGTTACTCGACGGGCTATGGCTACACCTTC.

The genes are TRBV18 and TRBJ2-7; D not resolved. This CDR3 spans 12 amino acids. The V and J ends lost 4 bases and 1 base respectively, with 5 bases between them. Germline V gene sequence: CDR1 KGHSH, CDR2 LQKENI. CDR3 sequence: CASSHKSYEQYF. For the CDR3, the DNA is TGTGCCAGCTCACATAAGTCCTACGAGCAGTACTTC.